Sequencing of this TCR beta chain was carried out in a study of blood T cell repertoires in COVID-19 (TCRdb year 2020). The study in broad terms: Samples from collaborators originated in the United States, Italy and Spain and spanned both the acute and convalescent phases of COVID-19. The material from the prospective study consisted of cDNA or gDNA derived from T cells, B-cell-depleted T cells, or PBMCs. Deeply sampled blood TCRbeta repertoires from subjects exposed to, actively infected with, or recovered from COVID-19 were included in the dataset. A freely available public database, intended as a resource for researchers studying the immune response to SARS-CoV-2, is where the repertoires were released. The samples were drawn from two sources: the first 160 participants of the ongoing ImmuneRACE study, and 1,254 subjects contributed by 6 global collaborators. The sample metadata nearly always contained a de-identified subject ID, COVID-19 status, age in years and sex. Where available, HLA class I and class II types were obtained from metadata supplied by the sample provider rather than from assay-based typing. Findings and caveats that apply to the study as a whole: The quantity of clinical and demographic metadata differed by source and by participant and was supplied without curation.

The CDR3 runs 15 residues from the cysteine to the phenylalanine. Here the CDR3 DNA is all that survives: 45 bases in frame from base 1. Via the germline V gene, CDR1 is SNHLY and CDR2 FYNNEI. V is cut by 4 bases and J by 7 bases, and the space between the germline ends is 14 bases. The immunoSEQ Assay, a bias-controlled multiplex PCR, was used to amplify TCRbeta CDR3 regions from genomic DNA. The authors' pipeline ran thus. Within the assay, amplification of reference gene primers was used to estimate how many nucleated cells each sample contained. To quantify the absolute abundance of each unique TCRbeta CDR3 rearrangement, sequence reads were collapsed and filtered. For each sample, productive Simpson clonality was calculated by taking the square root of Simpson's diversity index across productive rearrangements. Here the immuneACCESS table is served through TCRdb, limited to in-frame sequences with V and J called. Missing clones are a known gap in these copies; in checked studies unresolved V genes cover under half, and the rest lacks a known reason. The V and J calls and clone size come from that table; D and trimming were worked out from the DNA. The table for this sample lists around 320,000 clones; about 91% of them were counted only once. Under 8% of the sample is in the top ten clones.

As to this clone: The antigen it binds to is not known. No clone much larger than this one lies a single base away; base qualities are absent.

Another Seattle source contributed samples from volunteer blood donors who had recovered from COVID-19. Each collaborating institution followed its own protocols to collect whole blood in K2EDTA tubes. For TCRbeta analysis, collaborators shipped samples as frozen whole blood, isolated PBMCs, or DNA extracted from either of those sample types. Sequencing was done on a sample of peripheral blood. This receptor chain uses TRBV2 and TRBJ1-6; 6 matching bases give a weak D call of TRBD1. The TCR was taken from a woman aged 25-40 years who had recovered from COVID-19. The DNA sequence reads TGTGCCAGCAGTGGTACAGGGCGGAACAATTCACCCCTCCACTTT. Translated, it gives CASSGTGRNNSPLHF.